This T cell receptor beta chain was identified during a study of OX40 agonist ivuxolimab in advanced cancers. This clone was picked up one time. The antigen remains undetermined. Repertoires were generated with immunoSEQ multiplex PCR, while TCRdb's copy carries only in-frame clones and drops some. The sample has about 20,000 clones; approximately 90% are singletons. Study results and caveats: Expanded clones belonging to CD8+ T cells outnumbered, on average, those of CD4+.

V gave up 7 bases and J gave up 6 bases, with 21 bases separating them. The CDR3 is 16 residues long. Germline-derived CDR1 and CDR2 are LNHDA and SQIVND (reference sequence). The sequence derives from an adult with an advanced solid tumor such as melanoma, head and neck, liver or kidney cancer. The chain employs TRBV19 and TRBJ2-2, with D possibly matching TRBD1 (6 bases). The specimen comprised CD4+ or CD8+ T cells sorted from blood, sampled in a trial of the OX40 agonist ivuxolimab. CDR3 amino acids: CASTPYRAALPGELFF. The CDR3 bases are TGTGCCAGTACTCCCTACAGGGCGGCCCTCCCCGGGGAGCTGTTTTTT.